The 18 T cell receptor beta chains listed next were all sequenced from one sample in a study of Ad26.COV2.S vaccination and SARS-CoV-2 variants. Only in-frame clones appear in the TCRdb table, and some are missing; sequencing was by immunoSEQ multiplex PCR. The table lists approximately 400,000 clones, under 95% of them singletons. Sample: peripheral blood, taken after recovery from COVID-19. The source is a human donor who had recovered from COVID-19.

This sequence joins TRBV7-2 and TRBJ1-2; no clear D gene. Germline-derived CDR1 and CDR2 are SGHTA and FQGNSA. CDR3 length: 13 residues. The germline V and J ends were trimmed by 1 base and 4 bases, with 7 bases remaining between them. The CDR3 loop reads CASSLVDRYGYTF. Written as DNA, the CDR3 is TGTGCCAGCAGCTTAGTAGACCGCTATGGCTACACCTTC.

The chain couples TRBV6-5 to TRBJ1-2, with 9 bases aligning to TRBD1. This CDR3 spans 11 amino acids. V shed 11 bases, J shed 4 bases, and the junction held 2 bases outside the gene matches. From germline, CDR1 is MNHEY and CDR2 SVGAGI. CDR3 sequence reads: CAATGGYGYTF. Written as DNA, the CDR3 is TGTGCCGCGACAGGGGGCTATGGCTACACCTTC.

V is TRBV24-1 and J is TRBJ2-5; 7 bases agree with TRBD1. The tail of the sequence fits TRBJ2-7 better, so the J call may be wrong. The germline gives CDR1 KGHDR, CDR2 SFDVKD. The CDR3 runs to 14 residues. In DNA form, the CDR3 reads TGTGCCACCCGAGACGGGACAGAGTCCTACGAGCAGTACTTC. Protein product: CATRDGTESYEQYF.

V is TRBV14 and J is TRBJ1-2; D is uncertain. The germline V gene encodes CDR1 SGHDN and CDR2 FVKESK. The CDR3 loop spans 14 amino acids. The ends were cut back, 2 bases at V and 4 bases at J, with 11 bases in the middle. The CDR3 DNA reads TGTGCCAGCAGCCAAAGCAGGAGTTCCTATGGCTACACCTTC. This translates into CASSQSRSSYGYTF.

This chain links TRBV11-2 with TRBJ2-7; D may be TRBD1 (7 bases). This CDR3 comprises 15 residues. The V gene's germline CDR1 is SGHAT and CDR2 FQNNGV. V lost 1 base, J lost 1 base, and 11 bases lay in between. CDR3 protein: CASSLVAGGSYEQYF. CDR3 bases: TGTGCCAGCAGCTTAGTGGCAGGGGGGTCCTACGAGCAGTACTTC.

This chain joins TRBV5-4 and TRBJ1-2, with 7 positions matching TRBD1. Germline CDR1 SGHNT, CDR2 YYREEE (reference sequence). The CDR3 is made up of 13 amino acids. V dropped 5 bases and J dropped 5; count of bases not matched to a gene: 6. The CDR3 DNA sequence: TGTGCCAGCAGAATGACAGGGTCTTATGGCTACACCTTC. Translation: CASRMTGSYGYTF.

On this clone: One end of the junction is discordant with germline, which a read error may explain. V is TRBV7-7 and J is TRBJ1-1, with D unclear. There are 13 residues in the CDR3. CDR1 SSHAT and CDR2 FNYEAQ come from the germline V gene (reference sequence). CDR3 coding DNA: TGTGCTAGCAGCTCCGGAATCCGCACTGAAGCTTTCTTT. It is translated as CASSSGIRTEAFF.

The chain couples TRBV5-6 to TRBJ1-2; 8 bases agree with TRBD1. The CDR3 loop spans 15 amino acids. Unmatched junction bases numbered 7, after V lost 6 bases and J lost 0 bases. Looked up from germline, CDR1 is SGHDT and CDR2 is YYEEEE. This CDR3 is CASKGQGLSNYGYTF. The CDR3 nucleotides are TGTGCCAGCAAAGGACAGGGCCTATCTAACTATGGCTACACCTTC.

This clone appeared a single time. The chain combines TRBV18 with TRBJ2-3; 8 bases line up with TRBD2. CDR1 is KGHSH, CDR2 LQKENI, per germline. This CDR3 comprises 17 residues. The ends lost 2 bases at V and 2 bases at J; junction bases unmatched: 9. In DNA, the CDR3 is TGTGCCAGCTCACCAGATTTACGGGGGGGACACACAGATACGCAGTATTTT. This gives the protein CASSPDLRGGHTDTQYF. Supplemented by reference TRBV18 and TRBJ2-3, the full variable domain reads NAGVMQNPRHLVRRRGQEARLRCSPMKGHSHVYWYRQLPEEGLKFMVYLQKENIIDESGMPKERFSAEFPKEGPSILRIQQVVRGDSAAYFCASSPDLRGGHTDTQYFGPGTRLTVL.

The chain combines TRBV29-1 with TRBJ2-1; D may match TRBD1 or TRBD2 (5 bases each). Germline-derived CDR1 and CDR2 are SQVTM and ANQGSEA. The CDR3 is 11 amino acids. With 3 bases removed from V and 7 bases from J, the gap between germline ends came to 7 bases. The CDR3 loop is CSVDRENEQFF. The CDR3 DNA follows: TGCAGCGTTGACAGGGAGAATGAGCAGTTCTTC.

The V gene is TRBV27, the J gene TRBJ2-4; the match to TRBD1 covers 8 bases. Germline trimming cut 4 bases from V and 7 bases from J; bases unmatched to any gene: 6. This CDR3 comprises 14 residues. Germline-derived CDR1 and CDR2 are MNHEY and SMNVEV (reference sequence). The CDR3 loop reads CASSSTGQGNIQYF. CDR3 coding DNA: TGTGCCAGCAGTTCCACTGGACAGGGTAACATTCAGTACTTC.

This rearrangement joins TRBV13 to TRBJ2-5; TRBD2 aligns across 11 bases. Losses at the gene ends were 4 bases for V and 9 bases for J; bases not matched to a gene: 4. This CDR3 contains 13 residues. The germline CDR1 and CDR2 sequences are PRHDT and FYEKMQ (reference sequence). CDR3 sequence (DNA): TGTGCCAGCAGCTCCCGGACTAGCGGGTCCCAGTACTTC. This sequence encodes CASSSRTSGSQYF.

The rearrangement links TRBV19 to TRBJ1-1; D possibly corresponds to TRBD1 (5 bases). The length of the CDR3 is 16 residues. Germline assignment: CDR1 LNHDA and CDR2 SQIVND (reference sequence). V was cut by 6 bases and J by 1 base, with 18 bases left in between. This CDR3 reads CASRLRWEGANTEAFF. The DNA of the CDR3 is TGTGCCAGTAGGCTTAGGTGGGAAGGGGCGAACACTGAAGCTTTCTTT.

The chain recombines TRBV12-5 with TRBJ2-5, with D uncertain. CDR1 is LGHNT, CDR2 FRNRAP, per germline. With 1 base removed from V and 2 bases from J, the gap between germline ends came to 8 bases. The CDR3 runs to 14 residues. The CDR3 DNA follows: TGTGCTAGTGGTTTGGGGGTAGGGCAAGAGACCCAGTACTTC. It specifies CASGLGVGQETQYF.

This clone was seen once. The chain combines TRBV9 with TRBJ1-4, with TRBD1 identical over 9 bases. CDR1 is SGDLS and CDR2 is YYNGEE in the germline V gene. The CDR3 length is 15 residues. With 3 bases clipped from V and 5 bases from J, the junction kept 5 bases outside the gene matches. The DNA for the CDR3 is TGTGCCAGCAGCGGCACAGGGGGCAGGAATGAAAAACTGTTTTTT. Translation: CASSGTGGRNEKLFF.

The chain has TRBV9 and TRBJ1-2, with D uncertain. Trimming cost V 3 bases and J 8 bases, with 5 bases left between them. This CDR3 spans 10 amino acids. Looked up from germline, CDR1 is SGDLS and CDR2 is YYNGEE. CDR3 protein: CASSGEGYTF. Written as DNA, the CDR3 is TGTGCCAGCAGCGGAGAGGGCTACACCTTC.

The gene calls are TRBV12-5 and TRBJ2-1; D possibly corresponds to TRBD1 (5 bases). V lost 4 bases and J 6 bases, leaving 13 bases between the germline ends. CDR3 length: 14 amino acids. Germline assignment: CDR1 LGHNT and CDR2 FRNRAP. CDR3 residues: CASGSQPRVNEQFF. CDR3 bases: TGTGCTAGTGGTTCCCAGCCCAGGGTCAATGAGCAGTTCTTC.

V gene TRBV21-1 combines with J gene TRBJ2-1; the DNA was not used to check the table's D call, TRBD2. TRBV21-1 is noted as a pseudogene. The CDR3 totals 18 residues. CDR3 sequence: CASRFGGPGVLSYNEQFF. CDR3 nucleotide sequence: TGTGCCAGCAGATTTGGCGGTCCGGGGGTGCTATCCTACAATGAGCAGTTCTTC.